One and the same sample provided the 3 T cell receptor beta chains below, sequenced in a study of T cell responses to AZD1222 COVID-19 vaccine. Libraries were prepared by immunoSEQ multiplex PCR; TCRdb keeps only in-frame clonotypes and omits some of them. The sample lists more than 150,000 clones, almost 95% seen once, with roughly 9.8% in the top ten. The sample here was peripheral blood, taken on day 0 of AZD1222 vaccination. Every receptor here comes from an adult in good health.

The chain couples TRBV19 to TRBJ1-2, with TRBD1 identical over 8 bases. CDR1 and CDR2 (germline): LNHDA, SQIVND (reference sequence). The CDR3 totals 15 residues. Trimming removed 1 base from V and 5 bases from J; junction bases left unmatched: 6. CDR3 DNA: TGTGCCAGTAGTATAGTGCGGGACAGGACTTATGGCTACACCTTC. This translates into CASSIVRDRTYGYTF.

This chain joins TRBV9 and TRBJ1-3; no definite D call. CDR1 is SGDLS and CDR2 is YYNGEE in the germline V gene. This CDR3 contains 16 residues. V lost 0 bases and J 0 bases, leaving 10 bases between the germline ends. The CDR3 region is CASSVAGASSGNTIYF. The CDR3 DNA reads TGTGCCAGCAGCGTAGCTGGTGCCAGCTCTGGAAACACCATATATTTT.

A single count supports this clone. V and J are TRBV24-1 and TRBJ2-1; D might be TRBD1 (6 bases). The V end was cut by 1 base, the J end by 8 bases, with 14 bases between. This CDR3 is built from 15 residues. The germline V gene has CDR1 KGHDR and CDR2 SFDVKD. The CDR3 bases are TGTGCCACCAGTGATTTAATTTTGGGGGCTGATGAGCAGTTCTTC. It encodes CATSDLILGADEQFF.